The clone carrying this TCR beta chain has ten or more counts. Its antigen is as yet unknown. Researchers amplified the TCR beta CDR3 regions from RNA transcripts. HTBI primers were the set used in a first-round RT-PCR of the TCR CDR3. In TCRdb, the multiplex PCR reads were re-called with MiXCR into one record per CDR3 protein. Of a few hundred thousand distinct CDR3 sequences in the sample, around 14% were seen once. Graves' hyperthyroidism is called stable when ophthalmopathy does not progress within 18 months. Isolation of PBMCs was performed on 8 to 10 ml fresh peripheral blood. The data belong to a study of T cells in Graves' hyperthyroidism and ophthalmopathy. Study results and limitations: Using 13 V-J features, a model discriminated ophthalmopathy from stable hyperthyroidism. Model output signaled ophthalmopathy a median about 6.3 months ahead of onset.

Germline trimming cut 6 bases from V and 6 bases from J; bases unmatched to any gene: 9. This CDR3 spans 13 amino acids. Germline loops: CDR1 DFQATT, CDR2 SNEGSKA (reference sequence). This chain links TRBV20-1 with TRBJ2-7, with 9 bases fitting TRBD2. The sequence was obtained from a woman aged 25 to 39 with Graves' hyperthyroidism. Sequencing was carried out using blood. The CDR3 spells CSAVAGVQREQYF. The CDR3 DNA sequence: TGCAGTGCAGTAGCGGGAGTGCAGCGCGAGCAGTACTTC.